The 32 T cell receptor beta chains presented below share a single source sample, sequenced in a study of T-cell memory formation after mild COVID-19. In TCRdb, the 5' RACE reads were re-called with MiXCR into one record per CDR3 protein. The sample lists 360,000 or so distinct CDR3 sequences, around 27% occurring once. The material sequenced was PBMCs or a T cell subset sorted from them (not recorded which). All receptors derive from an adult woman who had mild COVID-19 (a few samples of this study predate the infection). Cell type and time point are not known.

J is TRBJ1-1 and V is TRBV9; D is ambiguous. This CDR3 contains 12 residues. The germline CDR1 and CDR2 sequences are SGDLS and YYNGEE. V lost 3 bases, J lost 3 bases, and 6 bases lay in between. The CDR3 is CASSGVYTEAFF. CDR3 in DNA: TGTGCCAGCAGCGGGGTTTACACTGAAGCTTTCTTT.

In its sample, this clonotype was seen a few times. The CDR3 sequence is CASSPTGTNTEAFF. The CDR3 DNA reads as TGTGCCAGCTCACCAACAGGGACGAACACTGAAGCTTTCTTT. V gene TRBV18 combines with J gene TRBJ1-1; D perhaps matches TRBD1 (6 bases). V was pared by 2 bases and J by 1 base, with 8 bases between. Germline-derived CDR1 and CDR2 are KGHSH and LQKENI. This CDR3 is 14 amino acids long.

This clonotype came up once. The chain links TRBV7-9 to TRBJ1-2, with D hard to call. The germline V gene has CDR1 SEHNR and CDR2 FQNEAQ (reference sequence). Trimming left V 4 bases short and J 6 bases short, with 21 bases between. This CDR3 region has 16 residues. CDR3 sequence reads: CASSSRPAMSGDGYTF. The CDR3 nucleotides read TGTGCCAGCAGCTCGCGACCCGCGATGAGTGGGGATGGCTACACCTTC.

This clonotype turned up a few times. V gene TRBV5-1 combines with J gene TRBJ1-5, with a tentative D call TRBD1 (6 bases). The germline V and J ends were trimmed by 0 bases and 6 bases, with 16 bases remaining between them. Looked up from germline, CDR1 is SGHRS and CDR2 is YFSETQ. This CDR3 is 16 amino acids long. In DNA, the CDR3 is TGCGCCAGCAGCTTGGCGGACAGAGCGGGGAGTCAGCCCCAGCATTTT. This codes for CASSLADRAGSQPQHF. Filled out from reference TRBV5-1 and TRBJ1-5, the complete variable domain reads KAGVTQTPRYLIKTRGQQVTLSCSPISGHRSVSWYQQTPGQGLQFLFEYFSETQRNKGNFPGRFSGRQFSNSRSEMNVSTLELGDSALYLCASSLADRAGSQPQHFGDGTRLSIL.

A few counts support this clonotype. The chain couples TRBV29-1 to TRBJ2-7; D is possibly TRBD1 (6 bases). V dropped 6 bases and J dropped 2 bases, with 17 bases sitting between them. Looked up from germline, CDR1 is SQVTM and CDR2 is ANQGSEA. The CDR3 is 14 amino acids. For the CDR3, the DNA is TGCAGCGTGGGGGCTGGACGGTTGACCTACGAGCAGTACTTC. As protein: CSVGAGRLTYEQYF.

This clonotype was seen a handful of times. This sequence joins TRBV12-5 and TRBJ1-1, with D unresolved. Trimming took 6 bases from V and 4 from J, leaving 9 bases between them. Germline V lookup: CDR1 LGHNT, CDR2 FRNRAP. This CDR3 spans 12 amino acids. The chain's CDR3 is CASGWSITEAFF. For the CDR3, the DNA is TGTGCTAGTGGGTGGAGTATCACTGAAGCTTTCTTT.

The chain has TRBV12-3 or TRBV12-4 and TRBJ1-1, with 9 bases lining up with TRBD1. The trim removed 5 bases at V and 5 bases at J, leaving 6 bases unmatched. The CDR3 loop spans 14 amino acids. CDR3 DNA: TGTGCCAGCAGTCGACAGGGGGTTAGAACTGAAGCTTTCTTT. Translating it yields CASSRQGVRTEAFF.

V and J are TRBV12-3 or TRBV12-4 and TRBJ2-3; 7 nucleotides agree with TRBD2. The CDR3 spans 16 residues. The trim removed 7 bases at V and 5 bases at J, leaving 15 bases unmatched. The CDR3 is CASTQPGGEGRDTQYF. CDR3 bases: TGTGCCAGCACCCAGCCAGGCGGGGAGGGAAGAGATACGCAGTATTTT.

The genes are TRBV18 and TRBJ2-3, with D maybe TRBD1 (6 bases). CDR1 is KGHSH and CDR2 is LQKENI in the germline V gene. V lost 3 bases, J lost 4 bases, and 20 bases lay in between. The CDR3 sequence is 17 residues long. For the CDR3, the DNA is TGTGCCAGCTCACCGCCGGTGGGGGCCCAGGGCTCAGATACGCAGTATTTT. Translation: CASSPPVGAQGSDTQYF.

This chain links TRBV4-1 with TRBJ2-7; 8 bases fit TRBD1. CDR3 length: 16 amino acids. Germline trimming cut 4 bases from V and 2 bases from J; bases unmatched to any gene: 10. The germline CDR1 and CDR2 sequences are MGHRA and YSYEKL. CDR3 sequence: CASSPLPGQETYEQYF. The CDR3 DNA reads TGCGCCAGCAGCCCACTCCCGGGACAGGAAACCTACGAGCAGTACTTC.

The CDR3 spells CASSDGALAGGRNEQFF. CDR3 nucleotide sequence: TGTGCCAGCAGTGACGGTGCATTGGCAGGGGGCAGGAATGAGCAGTTCTTC. The chain joins TRBV25-1 to TRBJ2-1, with 8 bases fitting TRBD1. The V gene end was trimmed by 3 bases and the J gene end by 7 bases; junction bases not matched to a gene: 14. There are 17 residues in the CDR3. From germline, CDR1 is MGHDK and CDR2 SYGVNS.

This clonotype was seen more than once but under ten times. This CDR3 is CASSLRAGTVQETQYF. The CDR3 coding sequence is TGTGCCAGCAGTTTACGAGCCGGGACAGTCCAAGAGACCCAGTACTTC. The V gene is TRBV12-3 or TRBV12-4, the J gene TRBJ2-5; TRBD1 matches at 7 bases. Trimming took 2 bases from V and 1 from J; bases not matched to a gene: 7. The CDR3 contains 16 residues.

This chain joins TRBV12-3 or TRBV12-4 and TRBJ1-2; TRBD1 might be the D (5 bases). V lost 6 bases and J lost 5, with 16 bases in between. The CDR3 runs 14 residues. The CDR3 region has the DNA TGTGCCAGCAGCCTCACAGGATCGCCTTATGGCTACACCTTC. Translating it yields CASSLTGSPYGYTF.

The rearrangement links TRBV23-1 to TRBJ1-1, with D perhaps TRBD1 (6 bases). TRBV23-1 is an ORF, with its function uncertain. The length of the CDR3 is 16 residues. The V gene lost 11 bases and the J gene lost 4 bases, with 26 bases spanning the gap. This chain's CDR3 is CAGLRYPGARSTEAFF. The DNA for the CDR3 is TGCGCCGGCCTACGGTATCCGGGGGCCCGAAGCACTGAAGCTTTCTTT.

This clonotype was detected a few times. CDR3 amino acids: CASSLWDRAYEQYF. As DNA, the CDR3 is TGTGCCAGCAGCTTGTGGGACAGGGCCTACGAGCAGTACTTC. The V gene is TRBV5-5, the J gene TRBJ2-7, with 9 bases matching TRBD1. CDR3 length equals 14 residues. Germline assignment: CDR1 SGHKS and CDR2 YYEKEE (reference sequence). The junction had 1 base not matched to a gene; V was cut back by 1 base and J by 2 bases.

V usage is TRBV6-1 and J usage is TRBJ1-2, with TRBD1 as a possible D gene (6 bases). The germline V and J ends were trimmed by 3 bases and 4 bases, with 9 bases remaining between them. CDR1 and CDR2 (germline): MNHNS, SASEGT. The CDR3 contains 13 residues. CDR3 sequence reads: CASSDRGSYGYTF. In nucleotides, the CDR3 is TGTGCCAGCAGTGACAGGGGCTCCTATGGCTACACCTTC.

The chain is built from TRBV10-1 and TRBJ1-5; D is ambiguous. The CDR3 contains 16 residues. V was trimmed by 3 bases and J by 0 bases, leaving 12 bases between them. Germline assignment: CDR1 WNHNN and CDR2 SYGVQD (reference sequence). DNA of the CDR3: TGCGCCAGCAGTGATGTCGACATCATTAGCAATCAGCCCCAGCATTTT. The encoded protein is CASSDVDIISNQPQHF.

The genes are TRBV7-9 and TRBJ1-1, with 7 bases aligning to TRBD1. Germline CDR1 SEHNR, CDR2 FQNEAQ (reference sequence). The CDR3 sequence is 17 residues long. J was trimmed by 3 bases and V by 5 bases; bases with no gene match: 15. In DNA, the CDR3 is TGTGCCAGCAGCCGCGGACAGGACAAACTGTGGGACACTGAAGCTTTCTTT. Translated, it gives CASSRGQDKLWDTEAFF.

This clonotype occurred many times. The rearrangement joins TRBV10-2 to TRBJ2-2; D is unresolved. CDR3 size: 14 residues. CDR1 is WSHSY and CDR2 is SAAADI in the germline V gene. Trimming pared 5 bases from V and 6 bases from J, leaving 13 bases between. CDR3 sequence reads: CASSSEGLSGELFF. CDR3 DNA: TGCGCCAGCAGTAGTGAAGGGTTGTCCGGGGAGCTGTTTTTT.

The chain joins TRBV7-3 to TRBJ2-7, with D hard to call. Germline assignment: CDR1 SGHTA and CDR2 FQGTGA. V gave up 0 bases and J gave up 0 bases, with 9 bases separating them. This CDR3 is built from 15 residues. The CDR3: CASSLTSETSYEQYF. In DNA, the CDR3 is TGTGCCAGCAGCTTAACTTCGGAAACCTCCTACGAGCAGTACTTC.

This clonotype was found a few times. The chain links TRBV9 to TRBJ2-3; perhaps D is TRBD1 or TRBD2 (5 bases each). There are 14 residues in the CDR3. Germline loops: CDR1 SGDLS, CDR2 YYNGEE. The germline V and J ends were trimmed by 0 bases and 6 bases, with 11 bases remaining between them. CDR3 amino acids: CASSVEGEGDTQYF. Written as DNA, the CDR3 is TGTGCCAGCAGCGTAGAGGGAGAGGGGGATACGCAGTATTTT.

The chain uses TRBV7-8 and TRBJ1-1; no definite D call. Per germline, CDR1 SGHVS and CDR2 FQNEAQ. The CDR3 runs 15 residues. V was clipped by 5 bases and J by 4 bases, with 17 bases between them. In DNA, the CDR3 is TGTGCCAGCAGCGCCGCGGGCGGTGGGTTCACTGAAGCTTTCTTT. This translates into CASSAAGGGFTEAFF.

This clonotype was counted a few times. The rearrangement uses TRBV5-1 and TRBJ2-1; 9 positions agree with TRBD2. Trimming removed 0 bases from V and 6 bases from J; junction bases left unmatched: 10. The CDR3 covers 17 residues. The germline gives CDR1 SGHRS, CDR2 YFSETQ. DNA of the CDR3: TGCGCCAGCAGCTTGGTTATCGGCGGGAGGGGTAGCAATGAGCAGTTCTTC. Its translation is CASSLVIGGRGSNEQFF.

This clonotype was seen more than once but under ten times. The CDR3 region has the DNA TGTGCCAGCAGCGTAGCGGGGGTGAGCACTGAAGCTTTCTTT. Protein: CASSVAGVSTEAFF. The chain has TRBV9 and TRBJ1-1; a weak D match, TRBD1 (5 bases). Germline CDR1 reads SGDLS; CDR2 reads YYNGEE. There are 14 residues in the CDR3. V gave up 0 bases and J gave up 4 bases, with 10 bases separating them.

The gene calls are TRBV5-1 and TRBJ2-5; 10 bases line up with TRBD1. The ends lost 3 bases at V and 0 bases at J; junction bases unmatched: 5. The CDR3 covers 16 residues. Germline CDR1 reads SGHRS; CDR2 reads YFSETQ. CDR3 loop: CASSSRDRGYQETQYF. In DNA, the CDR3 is TGCGCCAGCAGCTCCCGGGACAGGGGTTACCAAGAGACCCAGTACTTC.

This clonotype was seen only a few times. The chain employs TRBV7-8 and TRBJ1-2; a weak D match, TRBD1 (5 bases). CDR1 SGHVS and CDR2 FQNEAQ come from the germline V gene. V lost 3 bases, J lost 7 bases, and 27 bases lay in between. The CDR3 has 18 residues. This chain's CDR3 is CASSLEAGQTAPLGGYTF. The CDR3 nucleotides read TGTGCCAGCAGCTTGGAGGCGGGCCAGACAGCCCCTCTGGGTGGCTACACCTTC. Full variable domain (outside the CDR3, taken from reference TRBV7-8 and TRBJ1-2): GAGVSQSPRYKVAKRGQDVALRCDPISGHVSLFWYQQALGQGPEFLTYFQNEAQLDKSGLPSDRFFAERPEGSVSTLKIQRTQQEDSAVYLCASSLEAGQTAPLGGYTFGSGTRLTVV.

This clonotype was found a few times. The CDR3 sequence is CASSNMGPADTQYF. The CDR3 DNA is TGTGCCAGCAGTAATATGGGGCCGGCAGATACGCAGTATTTT. The rearrangement joins TRBV25-1 to TRBJ2-3; tentative D call: TRBD1 (5 bases). Between the trimmed V and J ends, which lost 5 bases and 4 bases, there was a span of 13 bases. The CDR3 loop spans 14 amino acids. Germline V gives CDR1 MGHDK, CDR2 SYGVNS.

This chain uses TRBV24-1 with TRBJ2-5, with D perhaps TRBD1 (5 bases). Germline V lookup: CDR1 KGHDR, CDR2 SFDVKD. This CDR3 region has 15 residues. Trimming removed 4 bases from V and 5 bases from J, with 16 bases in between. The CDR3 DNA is TGTGCCACCAGTGACAAGGGGTGGGTTGCGGAGACCCAGTACTTC. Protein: CATSDKGWVAETQYF.

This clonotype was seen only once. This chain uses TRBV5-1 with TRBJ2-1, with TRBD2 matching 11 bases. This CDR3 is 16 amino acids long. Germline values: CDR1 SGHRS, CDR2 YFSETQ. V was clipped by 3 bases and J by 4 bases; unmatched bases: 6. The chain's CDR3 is CASSSPGLAAYNEQFF. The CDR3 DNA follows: TGCGCCAGCAGCTCACCGGGACTAGCGGCTTACAATGAGCAGTTCTTC.

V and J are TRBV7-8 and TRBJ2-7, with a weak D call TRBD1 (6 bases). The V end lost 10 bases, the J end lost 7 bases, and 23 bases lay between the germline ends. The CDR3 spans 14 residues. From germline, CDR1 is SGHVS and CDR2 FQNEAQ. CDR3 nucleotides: TGTGCCACCCTAAGGGGCGCAGGGGTGGAGGAGCAGTACTTC. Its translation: CATLRGAGVEEQYF.

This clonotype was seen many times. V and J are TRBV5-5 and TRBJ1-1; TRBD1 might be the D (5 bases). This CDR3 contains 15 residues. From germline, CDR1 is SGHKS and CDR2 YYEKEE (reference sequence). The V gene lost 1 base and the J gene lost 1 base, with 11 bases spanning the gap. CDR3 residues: CASSLPPGGNTEAFF. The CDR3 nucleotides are TGTGCCAGCAGCTTGCCCCCGGGGGGGAACACTGAAGCTTTCTTT. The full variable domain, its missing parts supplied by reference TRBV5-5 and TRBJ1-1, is DAGVTQSPTHLIKTRGQQVTLRCSPISGHKSVSWYQQVLGQGPQFIFQYYEKEERGRGNFPDRFSARQFPNYSSELNVNALLLGDSALYLCASSLPPGGNTEAFFGQGTRLTVV.

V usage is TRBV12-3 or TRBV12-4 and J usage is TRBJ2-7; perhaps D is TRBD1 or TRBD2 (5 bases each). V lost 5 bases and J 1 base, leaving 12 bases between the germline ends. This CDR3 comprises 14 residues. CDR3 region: CASSPEGSSYEQYF. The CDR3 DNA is TGTGCCAGCAGTCCAGAGGGGTCTTCCTACGAGCAGTACTTC.